This paragraph covers one T cell receptor beta chain sequence. The data derive from a study of blood T cell repertoires in COVID-19. As for the study in general: Acute and convalescent COVID-19 specimens originated in the United States, Italy and Spain. The cDNA or gDNA used as material had been derived from T cells, B-cell-depleted T cells, or PBMCs.

The authors' processing: From reference gene primer amplification, estimates of nucleated cell counts were derived. TCRdb keeps only in-frame clones here, not all; method: immunoSEQ multiplex PCR. V and J calls and clone size are as listed in that table; D and trimming were resolved from the DNA. The table lists about 140,000 clones, 84% of them singletons, with under 10% in the top ten. This clonotype originated in a woman older than 75 in a cohort sampled during active or convalescent COVID-19. Sequences were obtained from peripheral blood.

CDR3 DNA sequence: TGCGCCAGCAGCTTGGGGTCCCCACCAGGCATTCAGTACTTC. This gives the protein CASSLGSPPGIQYF. The V call is TRBV5-1, the J call TRBJ2-4; the D is unclear. Germline CDR1 SGHRS, CDR2 YFSETQ. The V end lost 0 bases, the J end lost 9 bases, and 13 bases lay between the germline ends. This CDR3 has 14 residues. Full variable domain (outside the CDR3, taken from reference TRBV5-1 and TRBJ2-4): KAGVTQTPRYLIKTRGQQVTLSCSPISGHRSVSWYQQTPGQGLQFLFEYFSETQRNKGNFPGRFSGRQFSNSRSEMNVSTLELGDSALYLCASSLGSPPGIQYFGAGTRLSVL.